These T cell receptor beta chains were read from a single sample in a study of technical replicates of blood from several donors. Profiled with immunoSEQ multiplex PCR; TCRdb holds only in-frame clones, not every one. The sample comprises approximately 18,000 clones, about four fifths of which are singletons, and about 9.5% rests with the top ten. Specimen: PBMCs. The receptors come from a human donor in good health. Some clones in this sample may be carry-over from other donors' samples. CDR3s include the opening cysteine and the closing phenylalanine or tryptophan. D genes are given only for firm matches. For some rows the clone size is stated as once, few or many, or as a class when expanded; others skip it.

cdr3_aa: CASSVKGDGPYEQYF; cdr3_nt: TGTGCCAGCAGTGTGAAAGGGGATGGGCCCTACGAGCAGTACTTC; clone_size: NA; j_call: TRBJ2-7; v_call: TRBV6-4; d_call: NA
cdr3_aa: CASSLTGEKLFF; cdr3_nt: TGTGCCAGCAGCCTCACAGGTGAAAAACTGTTTTTT; clone_size: NA; j_call: TRBJ1-4; v_call: TRBV7-6; d_call: NA
cdr3_aa: CASSEAGGQETQYF; cdr3_nt: TGTGCCAGCAGTGAAGCGGGGGGCCAAGAGACCCAGTACTTC; clone_size: few; j_call: TRBJ2-5; v_call: TRBV6-1; d_call: NA
cdr3_aa: CSVDTSYEQYF; cdr3_nt: TGCAGCGTTGACACCTCCTACGAGCAGTACTTC; clone_size: NA; j_call: TRBJ2-7; v_call: TRBV29-1; d_call: NA
cdr3_aa: CASSVATDEKLFF; cdr3_nt: TGTGCCAGCAGCGTAGCTACAGACGAAAAACTGTTTTTT; clone_size: NA; j_call: TRBJ1-4; v_call: TRBV9; d_call: NA
cdr3_aa: CASSPHLLAGGSHEQYF; cdr3_nt: TGTGCCAGCAGCCCCCATTTACTAGCGGGAGGATCTCACGAGCAGTACTTC; clone_size: NA; j_call: TRBJ2-7; v_call: TRBV7-9; d_call: TRBD2
cdr3_aa: CASSLLAGESEQYF; cdr3_nt: TGCGCCAGCAGCCTACTAGCGGGAGAATCCGAGCAGTACTTC; clone_size: once; j_call: TRBJ2-7; v_call: TRBV5-1; d_call: TRBD2
cdr3_aa: CASSINRGTEAFF; cdr3_nt: TGTGCCAGCAGCATAAACAGGGGTACTGAAGCTTTCTTT; clone_size: NA; j_call: TRBJ1-1; v_call: TRBV5-8; d_call: TRBD1
cdr3_aa: CASSEPDLAGVDTQYF; cdr3_nt: TGCGCCAGCAGTGAGCCTGATTTAGCGGGAGTAGATACGCAGTATTTT; clone_size: once; j_call: TRBJ2-3; v_call: TRBV10-2; d_call: TRBD2
cdr3_aa: CASRAVQGVGGNQPQHF; cdr3_nt: TGTGCCAGCAGGGCGGTACAGGGGGTAGGGGGCAATCAGCCCCAGCATTTT; clone_size: NA; j_call: TRBJ1-5; v_call: TRBV27; d_call: TRBD1
cdr3_aa: CASGPRERLCEQYF; cdr3_nt: TGTGCTAGTGGCCCCCGCGAGCGGCTTTGCGAGCAGTACTTC; clone_size: NA; j_call: TRBJ2-7; v_call: TRBV12-5; d_call: NA
cdr3_aa: CASSSGTGVTEAFF; cdr3_nt: TGTGCCAGCAGCTCCGGGACAGGGGTTACTGAAGCTTTCTTT; clone_size: NA; j_call: TRBJ1-1; v_call: TRBV28; d_call: TRBD1
cdr3_aa: CASSQDTGGNEQFF; cdr3_nt: TGTGCCAGCAGCCAAGATACCGGCGGCAATGAGCAGTTCTTC; clone_size: NA; j_call: TRBJ2-1; v_call: TRBV4-2; d_call: NA
cdr3_aa: CASMGTGVNEQYF; cdr3_nt: TGTGCCAGCATGGGGACAGGGGTGAACGAGCAGTACTTC; clone_size: NA; j_call: TRBJ2-7; v_call: TRBV2; d_call: TRBD1
cdr3_aa: CASSLKREAPGYEQYF; cdr3_nt: TGTGCCAGCAGCTTAAAGCGGGAGGCCCCTGGTTACGAGCAGTACTTC; clone_size: NA; j_call: TRBJ2-7; v_call: TRBV13; d_call: TRBD2
cdr3_aa: CASSSGLAGPVFGETQYF; cdr3_nt: TGTGCCAGCAGCTCGGGACTAGCGGGCCCAGTGTTCGGAGAGACCCAGTACTTC; clone_size: NA; j_call: TRBJ2-5; v_call: TRBV5-5; d_call: TRBD2
cdr3_aa: CASSEAGQGRAGANVLTF; cdr3_nt: TGTGCCAGCAGTGAAGCGGGACAGGGGAGGGCTGGGGCCAACGTCCTGACTTTC; clone_size: NA; j_call: TRBJ2-6; v_call: TRBV2; d_call: TRBD1
cdr3_aa: CASSQGGMASYEQYF; cdr3_nt: TGTGCCAGCAGCCAAGGTGGTATGGCCTCCTACGAGCAGTACTTC; clone_size: once; j_call: TRBJ2-7; v_call: TRBV4-2; d_call: NA